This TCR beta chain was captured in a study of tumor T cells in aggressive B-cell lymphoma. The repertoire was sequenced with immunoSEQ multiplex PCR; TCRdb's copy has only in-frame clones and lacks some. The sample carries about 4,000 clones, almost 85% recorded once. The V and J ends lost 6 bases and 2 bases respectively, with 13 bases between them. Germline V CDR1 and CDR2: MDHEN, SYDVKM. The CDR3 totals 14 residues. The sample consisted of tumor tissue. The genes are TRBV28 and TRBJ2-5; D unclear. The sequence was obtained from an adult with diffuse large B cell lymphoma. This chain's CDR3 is CASSLRGPQETQYF. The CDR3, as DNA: TGTGCCAGCAGCCTGAGAGGTCCACAAGAGACCCAGTACTTC.